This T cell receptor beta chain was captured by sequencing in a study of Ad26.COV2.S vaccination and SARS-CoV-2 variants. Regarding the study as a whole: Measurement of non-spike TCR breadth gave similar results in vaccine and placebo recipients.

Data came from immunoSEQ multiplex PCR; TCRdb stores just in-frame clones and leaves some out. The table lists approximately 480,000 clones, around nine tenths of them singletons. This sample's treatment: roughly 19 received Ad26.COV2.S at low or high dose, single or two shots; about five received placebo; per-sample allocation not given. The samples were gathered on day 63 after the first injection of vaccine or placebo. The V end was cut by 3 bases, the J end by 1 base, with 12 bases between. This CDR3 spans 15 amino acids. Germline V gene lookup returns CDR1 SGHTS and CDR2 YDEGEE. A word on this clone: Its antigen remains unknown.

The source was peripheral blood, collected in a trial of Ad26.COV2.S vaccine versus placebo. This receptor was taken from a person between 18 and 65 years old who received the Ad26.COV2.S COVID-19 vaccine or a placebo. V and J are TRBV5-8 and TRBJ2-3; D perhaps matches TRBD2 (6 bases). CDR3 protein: CASSSTWGGTDTQYF. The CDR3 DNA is TGTGCCAGCAGCTCCACGTGGGGGGGCACAGATACGCAGTATTTT.